The 22 T cell receptor beta chains listed next were all sequenced from one sample in a study of metastatic and nonmetastatic thyroid tumors. Patients underwent thyroid surgery, and none had received any treatment before it. TCRdb reanalyzed the PCR reads with MiXCR. The sample holds about 13,000 clones, 23% seen once. Sequencing used blood. The receptors originated from a female donor with papillary thyroid cancer or a benign thyroid nodule (not recorded which). Some clones in this sample may be carry-over from other donors' samples.

Relative to its sample, this clone is medium-sized. The rearrangement links TRBV6-4 to TRBJ1-4, with TRBD1 matching 9 bases. In germline, CDR1 is MRHNA, CDR2 SNTAGT. V was pared by 7 bases and J by 6 bases, with 9 bases of the junction left unmatched. The CDR3 extends over 15 amino acids. The CDR3, as DNA: TGTGCCAGCAACCCCGACAGGGGGTCAGATGAAAAACTGTTTTTT. This sequence encodes CASNPDRGSDEKLFF.

This clone is labeled medium-sized. The chain recombines TRBV19 with TRBJ2-1, with 9 bases lining up with TRBD2. Germline CDR1 reads LNHDA; CDR2 reads SQIVND (reference sequence). This CDR3 region has 14 residues. Losses at the gene ends were 4 bases for V and 6 bases for J; bases not matched to a gene: 4. DNA for the CDR3: TGTGCCAGTAGTAGCGGGGGGGGGATCAATGAGCAGTTCTTC. The encoded protein is CASSSGGGINEQFF.

This chain joins TRBV27 and TRBJ1-2, with D tentatively TRBD1 (5 bases). Looked up from germline, CDR1 is MNHEY and CDR2 is SMNVEV (reference sequence). CDR3 length equals 13 residues. The V gene lost 3 bases and the J gene lost 8 bases, with 13 bases spanning the gap. CDR3 amino acids: CASSFSGTQGYTF. CDR3 bases: TGTGCCAGCAGTTTTTCTGGGACCCAAGGCTACACCTTC.

The V call is TRBV2, the J call TRBJ1-5; 7 nucleotides agree with TRBD1. This CDR3 is 14 amino acids long. Trimming took 4 bases from V and 4 from J; bases not matched to a gene: 4. Germline V gives CDR1 SNHLY, CDR2 FYNNEI. The CDR3 nucleotides read TGTGCCAGCAGTGCGGGGACAGCAAATCAGCCCCAGCATTTT. Protein product: CASSAGTANQPQHF.

This clone was detected ten times or more. The rearrangement joins TRBV9 to TRBJ2-5, with 9 bases fitting TRBD2. The J segment lost 5 bases and the V segment lost 0 bases, leaving 8 bases of the junction unmatched. This CDR3 spans 16 amino acids. The germline CDR1 and CDR2 sequences are SGDLS and YYNGEE. The CDR3 DNA sequence: TGTGCCAGCAGCGTAGGGGGTAGCGGGAGCCGGGAGACCCAGTACTTC. Encoded protein: CASSVGGSGSRETQYF.

The genes are TRBV11-2 and TRBJ1-5, with TRBD1 matching 8 bases. This CDR3 is built from 16 residues. Trimming cost V 4 bases and J 7 bases; bases outside gene matches: 12. The V gene's germline CDR1 is SGHAT and CDR2 FQNNGV. CDR3 bases: TGTGCCAGCAGCTCCCTTGGACAGGGTGGAAGGCAGCCCCAGCATTTT. Translating gives CASSSLGQGGRQPQHF. Combining the CDR3 with reference TRBV11-2 and TRBJ1-5 gives the whole variable domain EAGVAQSPRYKIIEKRQSVAFWCNPISGHATLYWYQQILGQGPKLLIQFQNNGVVDDSQLPKDRFSAERLKGVDSTLKIQPAKLEDSAVYLCASSSLGQGGRQPQHFGDGTRLSIL.

The chain couples TRBV5-1 to TRBJ1-5; D remains unclear. The CDR3 contains 11 residues. V was cut by 2 bases and J by 9 bases, with 6 bases left in between. Germline lookup yields CDR1 SGHRS and CDR2 YFSETQ. The CDR3 spells CASSLSGPQHF. CDR3 DNA: TGCGCCAGCAGCTTAAGCGGGCCCCAGCATTTT. The full variable domain, in which reference TRBV5-1 and TRBJ1-5 provide the parts outside the CDR3, is KAGVTQTPRYLIKTRGQQVTLSCSPISGHRSVSWYQQTPGQGLQFLFEYFSETQRNKGNFPGRFSGRQFSNSRSEMNVSTLELGDSALYLCASSLSGPQHFGDGTRLSIL.

This clone came up many times. V gene TRBV9 combines with J gene TRBJ2-1; weak D call: TRBD2 (6 bases). Trimming shortened V by 6 bases and J by 1 base, and 14 bases separated the two germline ends. Germline CDR1 and CDR2: SGDLS and YYNGEE. The CDR3 has 15 residues. The CDR3 loop is CASTRSSASYNEQFF. In nucleotides, the CDR3 is TGTGCCAGCACGCGGTCTAGCGCATCCTACAATGAGCAGTTCTTC.

This clone occurred many times. This chain links TRBV11-2 with TRBJ2-3, with 9 bases aligning to TRBD2. Per germline, CDR1 SGHAT and CDR2 FQNNGV. J lost 5 bases, V lost 5 bases, and 5 bases had no gene match. The CDR3 extends over 14 amino acids. The CDR3 region is CASSGLAGIDTQYF. DNA for the CDR3: TGTGCCAGCAGCGGGCTAGCGGGAATAGATACGCAGTATTTT.

This chain uses TRBV28 with TRBJ1-1; a weak D match, TRBD1 (5 bases). Germline CDR1 reads MDHEN; CDR2 reads SYDVKM. V dropped 8 bases and J dropped 8 bases, with 21 bases sitting between them. This CDR3 is built from 14 residues. The CDR3 spells CASVPQVLPREAFF. CDR3 DNA: TGTGCCAGCGTCCCACAGGTTCTACCCCGGGAAGCTTTCTTT.

Ten or more counts support this clone. The identical CDR3 is also encoded by other nucleotide sequences in the sample. The chain links TRBV18 to TRBJ2-1; TRBD2 matches at 11 bases. J was trimmed by 7 bases and V by 1 base; bases with no gene match: 12. The CDR3 has 18 amino acids. Germline V gives CDR1 KGHSH, CDR2 LQKENI. The CDR3 loop is CASSPRSSGGTSINEQFF. The CDR3 region has the DNA TGTGCCAGCTCACCACGGTCTAGCGGGGGGACTTCGATTAATGAGCAGTTCTTC.

The chain carries TRBV20-1 and TRBJ1-2; D unresolved. Germline CDR1 DFQATT, CDR2 SNEGSKA (reference sequence). V lost 3 bases to trimming and J lost 4 bases, with 6 bases between them. CDR3 length equals 11 residues. This chain's CDR3 is CSASVSYGYTF. CDR3 DNA: TGCAGTGCTAGCGTATCCTATGGCTACACCTTC.

This clone is medium-sized. The genes are TRBV6-1 and TRBJ2-1; unclear D gene. CDR3 length equals 13 residues. Looked up from germline, CDR1 is MNHNS and CDR2 is SASEGT. Trimming stripped 5 bases from V and 4 bases from J, with 9 bases between. The CDR3: CASSRGSYNEQFF. CDR3 in DNA: TGTGCCAGCAGTCGTGGAAGTTACAATGAGCAGTTCTTC.

This clone showed up many times. This may stem from a read error, because a much larger clone lies one nucleotide away. V usage is TRBV11-2 and J usage is TRBJ2-1; 8 bases line up with TRBD2. The CDR3 is made up of 15 amino acids. The germline CDR1 and CDR2 sequences are SGHAT and FQNNGV. CDR3 sequence: CASSPHSGDYDEQFF. The DNA of the CDR3 is TGTGCCAGCAGCCCTCATAGCGGGGACTACGATGAGCAGTTCTTC.

Within the sample, this clone is medium-sized. The J gene is TRBJ2-7, the V gene TRBV19; 8 nucleotides match TRBD1. Per the germline V gene, CDR1 is LNHDA and CDR2 is SQIVND (reference sequence). The V segment lost 1 base and the J segment 5 bases; nucleotides outside the gene matches: 4. The CDR3 totals 14 residues. This CDR3 is CASSIATGEHEQYF. Written as DNA, the CDR3 is TGTGCCAGTAGTATAGCGACAGGGGAGCACGAGCAGTACTTC.

Worth noting for this clone: Since a much larger clone is just one base distant, this may be a read error. V usage is TRBV5-1 and J usage is TRBJ1-4; the D is unclear. The CDR3 runs 13 residues. V was cut by 4 bases and J by 4 bases, with 8 bases left in between. Germline values: CDR1 SGHRS, CDR2 YFSETQ. CDR3 DNA: TGCGCCAGCAGCGCGGGGAGTAATGAAAAACTGTTTTTT. This encodes CASSAGSNEKLFF.

Ten or more counts support this clone. J is TRBJ2-1 and V is TRBV29-1, with TRBD2 as a possible D gene (5 bases). The germline gives CDR1 SQVTM, CDR2 ANQGSEA. This CDR3 has 16 amino acids. V was cut by 2 bases and J by 4 bases, with 18 bases left in between. CDR3 residues: CSVERLIAGVYNEQFF. For the CDR3, the DNA is TGCAGCGTTGAAAGGCTTATAGCCGGGGTTTACAATGAGCAGTTCTTC.

In its sample, this clone was seen many times. The sample holds other DNA sequences that translate to the same CDR3. CDR3 nucleotide sequence: TGTGCTAGTGGTTTGGTGGGGGACAGGGCGGGGGTGGTTCGCACAGATACGCAGTATTTT. Translation gives CASGLVGDRAGVVRTDTQYF. This chain uses TRBV12-5 with TRBJ2-3; 9 bases line up with TRBD1. CDR1 and CDR2 from the germline V gene are LGHNT and FRNRAP. The CDR3 consists of 20 residues. V gave up 0 bases and J gave up 1 base; unmatched junction bases: 14. The complete variable domain, with remaining parts taken from reference TRBV12-5 and TRBJ2-3, reads DARVTQTPRHKVTEMGQEVTMRCQPILGHNTVFWYRQTMMQGLELLAYFRNRAPLDDSGMPKDRFSAEMPDATLATLKIQPSEPRDSAVYFCASGLVGDRAGVVRTDTQYFGPGTRLTVL.

This clone has more than one count but fewer than ten. The chain links TRBV2 to TRBJ1-3, with D unresolved. The CDR3 covers 12 residues. Germline CDR1 and CDR2: SNHLY and FYNNEI. The V gene lost 5 bases and the J gene lost 8 bases, with 10 bases spanning the gap. CDR3: CASSSQEDTIYF. DNA of the CDR3: TGTGCCAGCAGTTCTCAGGAGGACACCATATATTTT.

This clone was detected many times. The chain employs TRBV11-2 and TRBJ2-7; D gene uncertain. Germline V gene data show CDR1 as SGHAT and CDR2 as FQNNGV. This CDR3 contains 14 residues. Trimming took off 4 bases at V and 3 bases at J, with 13 bases between the two ends. For the CDR3, the DNA is TGTGCCAGCAGCTCTGACTCCTTTCTCTACGAGCAGTACGTC. Translating gives CASSSDSFLYEQYV.

The CDR3 DNA is TGTGCCAGCAGTTTAGCGGGAGGGCGGGGGAATGAGCAGTTCTTC. Protein product: CASSLAGGRGNEQFF. This sequence joins TRBV28 and TRBJ2-1, with 9 bases matching TRBD2. Unmatched junction bases numbered 6, after V lost 2 bases and J lost 7 bases. The germline V gene has CDR1 MDHEN and CDR2 SYDVKM. There are 15 residues in the CDR3.

This clone came up many times. A read error is possible here, since a much larger clone lies one base away. J is TRBJ2-1 and V is TRBV11-2; the D gene is possibly TRBD2 (5 bases). The CDR3 has 17 residues. Germline values: CDR1 SGHAT, CDR2 FQNNGV. Trimming cost V 1 base and J 6 bases, with 19 bases left between them. The DNA for the CDR3 is TGTGCCAGCAGCTTAGTTTTCTGGGAGCTCGGAGCCAATGAGCAGTTCTTC. Translating gives CASSLVFWELGANEQFF.